This TCR beta chain was identified during a study of neoadjuvant nivolumab and ipilimumab in lung cancer. Study results and limitations: Blood richness before therapy tracked richness in tumors resected after neoadjuvant therapy.

Sequenced by immunoSEQ multiplex PCR; TCRdb stores in-frame clones only, minus some. The repertoire has 15,000 to 20,000 clones, roughly three quarters of them found once; the top ten carry around 10%. The CDR3 has 15 amino acids. Germline V CDR1 and CDR2: SGHAT, FQNNGV. Trimming removed 8 bases from V and 6 bases from J; junction bases left unmatched: 7. This clone showed up just once. The antigen is unknown. The receptor was isolated from an adult with non-small cell lung cancer. Source: tumor tissue, taken after neoadjuvant nivolumab, alone or with ipilimumab, at or shortly before surgery. V and J are TRBV11-2 and TRBJ1-6; 10 nucleotides align to TRBD1. CDR3 sequence: CASCRDRGFNSPLHF. Written as DNA, the CDR3 is TGTGCCAGCTGCCGGGACAGGGGTTTTAATTCACCCCTCCACTTT.